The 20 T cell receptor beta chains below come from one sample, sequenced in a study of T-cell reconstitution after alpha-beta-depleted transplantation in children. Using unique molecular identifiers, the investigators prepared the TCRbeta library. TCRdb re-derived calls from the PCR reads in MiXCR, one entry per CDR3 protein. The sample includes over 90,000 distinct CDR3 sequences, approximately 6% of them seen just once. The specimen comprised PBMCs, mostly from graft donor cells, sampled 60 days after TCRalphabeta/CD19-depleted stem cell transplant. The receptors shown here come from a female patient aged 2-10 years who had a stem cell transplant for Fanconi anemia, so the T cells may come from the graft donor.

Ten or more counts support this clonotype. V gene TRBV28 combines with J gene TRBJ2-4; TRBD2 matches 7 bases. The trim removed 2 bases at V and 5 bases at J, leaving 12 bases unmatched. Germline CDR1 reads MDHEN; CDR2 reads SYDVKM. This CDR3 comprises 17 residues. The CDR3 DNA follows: TGTGCCAGCAGTTTAATCAGGGAGCGGGAAGGGGAAAACATTCAGTACTTC. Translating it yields CASSLIREREGENIQYF.

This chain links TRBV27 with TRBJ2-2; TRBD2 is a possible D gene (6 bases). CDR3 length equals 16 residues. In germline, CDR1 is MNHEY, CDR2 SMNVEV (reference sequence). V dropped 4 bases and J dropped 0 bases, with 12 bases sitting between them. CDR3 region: CASSSPGTSNTGELFF. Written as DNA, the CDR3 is TGTGCCAGCAGTTCGCCGGGGACTTCGAACACCGGGGAGCTGTTTTTT.

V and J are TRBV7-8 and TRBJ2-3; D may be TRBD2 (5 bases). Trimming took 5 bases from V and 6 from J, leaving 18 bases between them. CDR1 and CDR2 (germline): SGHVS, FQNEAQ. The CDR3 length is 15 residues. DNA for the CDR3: TGTGCCAGCAGCGGCCGGGTTAGCGCCGGTGATACGCAGTATTTT. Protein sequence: CASSGRVSAGDTQYF.

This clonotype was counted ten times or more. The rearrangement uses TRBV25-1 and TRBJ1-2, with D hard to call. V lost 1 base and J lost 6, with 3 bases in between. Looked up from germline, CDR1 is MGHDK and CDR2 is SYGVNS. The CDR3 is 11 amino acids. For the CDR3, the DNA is TGTGCCAGCAGTGAATTAAATGGCTACACCTTC. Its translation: CASSELNGYTF.

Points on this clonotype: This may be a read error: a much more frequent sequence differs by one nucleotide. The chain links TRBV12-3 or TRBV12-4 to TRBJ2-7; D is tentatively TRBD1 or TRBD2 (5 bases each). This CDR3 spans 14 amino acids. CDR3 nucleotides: TGTACCAGCAGTGGGGGAAGGTCAACCTACGAGCAGTACTTC. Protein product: CTSSGGRSTYEQYF.

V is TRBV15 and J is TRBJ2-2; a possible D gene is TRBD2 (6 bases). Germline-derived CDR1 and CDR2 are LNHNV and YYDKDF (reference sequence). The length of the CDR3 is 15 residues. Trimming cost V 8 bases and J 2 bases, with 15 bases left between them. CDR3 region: CATARQRVNTGELFF. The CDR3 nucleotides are TGTGCCACCGCCCGACAGCGGGTAAACACCGGGGAGCTGTTTTTT.

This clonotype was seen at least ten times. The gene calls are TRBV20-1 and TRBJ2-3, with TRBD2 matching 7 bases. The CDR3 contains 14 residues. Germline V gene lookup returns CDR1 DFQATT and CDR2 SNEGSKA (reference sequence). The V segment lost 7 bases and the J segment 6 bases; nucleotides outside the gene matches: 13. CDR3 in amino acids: CSGSLAVILDTQYF. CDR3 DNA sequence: TGCAGTGGGTCGCTAGCGGTTATATTGGATACGCAGTATTTT.

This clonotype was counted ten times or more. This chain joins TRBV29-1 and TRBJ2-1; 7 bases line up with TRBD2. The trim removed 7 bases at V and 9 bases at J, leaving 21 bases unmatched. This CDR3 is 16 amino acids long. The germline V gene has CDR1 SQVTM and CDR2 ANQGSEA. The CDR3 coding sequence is TGCAGCGCCCATTTCCGACTAGCCGCTCCCCGGGCTGAGCAGTTCTTC. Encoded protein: CSAHFRLAAPRAEQFF.

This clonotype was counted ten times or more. The DNA of the CDR3 is TGTGCCAGCAGCAGGGGACTAGCTGGTGAGCAGTTCTTC. This encodes CASSRGLAGEQFF. The genes are TRBV11-2 and TRBJ2-1, with TRBD2 matching 9 bases. CDR1 is SGHAT, CDR2 FQNNGV, per germline. The V segment lost 5 bases and the J segment 9 bases; nucleotides outside the gene matches: 5. There are 13 residues in the CDR3.

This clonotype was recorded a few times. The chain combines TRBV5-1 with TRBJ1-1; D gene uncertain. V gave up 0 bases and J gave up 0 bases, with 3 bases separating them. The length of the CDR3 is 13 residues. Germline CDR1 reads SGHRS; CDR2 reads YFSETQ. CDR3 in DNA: TGCGCCAGCAGCTTGGTAGTGAACACTGAAGCTTTCTTT. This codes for CASSLVVNTEAFF.

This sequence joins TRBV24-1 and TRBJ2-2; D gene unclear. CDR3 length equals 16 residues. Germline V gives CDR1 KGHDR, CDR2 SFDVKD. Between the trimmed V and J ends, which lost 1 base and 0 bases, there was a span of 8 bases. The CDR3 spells CATSDLKSANTGELFF. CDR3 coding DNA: TGTGCCACCAGTGATTTAAAGTCAGCGAACACCGGGGAGCTGTTTTTT.

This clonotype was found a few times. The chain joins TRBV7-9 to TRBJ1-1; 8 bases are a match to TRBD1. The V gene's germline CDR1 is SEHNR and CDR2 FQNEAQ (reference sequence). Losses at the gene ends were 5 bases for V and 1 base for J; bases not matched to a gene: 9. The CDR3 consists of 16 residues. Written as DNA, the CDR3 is TGTGCCAGCAGCGCTAGCCGGGACAGGCCGAACACTGAAGCTTTCTTT. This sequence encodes CASSASRDRPNTEAFF.

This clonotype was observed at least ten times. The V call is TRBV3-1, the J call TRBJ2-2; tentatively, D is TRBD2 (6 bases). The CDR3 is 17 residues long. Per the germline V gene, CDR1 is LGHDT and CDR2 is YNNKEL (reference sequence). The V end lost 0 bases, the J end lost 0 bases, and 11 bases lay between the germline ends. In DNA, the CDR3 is TGTGCCAGCAGCCAAGATGGGCGGGGCCCGAACACCGGGGAGCTGTTTTTT. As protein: CASSQDGRGPNTGELFF.

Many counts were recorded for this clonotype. For the CDR3, the DNA is TGTGCTAGTGGTTTGGTACGGGACAACACGATTTACGAGCAGTACTTC. Its translation is CASGLVRDNTIYEQYF. V is TRBV12-5 and J is TRBJ2-7; tentative D call: TRBD1 (6 bases). The V gene lost 0 bases and the J gene lost 4 bases, with 16 bases spanning the gap. CDR3 size: 16 residues. CDR1 is LGHNT and CDR2 is FRNRAP in the germline V gene.

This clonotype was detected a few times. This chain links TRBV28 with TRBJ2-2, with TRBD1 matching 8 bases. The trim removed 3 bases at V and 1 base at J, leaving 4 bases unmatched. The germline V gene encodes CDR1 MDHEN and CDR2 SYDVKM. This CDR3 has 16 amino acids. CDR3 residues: CASSLAGGENTGELFF. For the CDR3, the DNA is TGTGCCAGCAGTTTGGCAGGGGGCGAGAACACCGGGGAGCTGTTTTTT.

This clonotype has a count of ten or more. CDR3 sequence reads: CASSQDGGSYNEQFF. CDR3 bases: TGTGCCAGCAGCCAAGATGGCGGCTCCTACAATGAGCAGTTCTTC. The V call is TRBV3-1, the J call TRBJ2-1; D is ambiguous. V lost 0 bases and J lost 0, with 6 bases in between. The CDR3 loop spans 15 amino acids. Per germline, CDR1 LGHDT and CDR2 YNNKEL (reference sequence).

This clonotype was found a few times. The CDR3 reads CSARDRFFYEQYF. The CDR3 DNA sequence: TGCAGTGCTAGAGACAGGTTCTTTTACGAGCAGTACTTC. This chain joins TRBV20-1 and TRBJ2-7, with unresolved D. Germline V lookup: CDR1 DFQATT, CDR2 SNEGSKA (reference sequence). This CDR3 contains 13 residues. V lost 0 bases and J lost 4, with 10 bases in between.

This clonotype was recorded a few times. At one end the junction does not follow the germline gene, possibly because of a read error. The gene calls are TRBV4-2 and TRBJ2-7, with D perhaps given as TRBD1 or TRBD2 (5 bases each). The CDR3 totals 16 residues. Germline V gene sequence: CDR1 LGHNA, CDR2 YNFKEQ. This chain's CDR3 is CASSQDMRGLSYEQYF. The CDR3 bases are TGTGCCAGCAGTCAAGATATGAGGGGCCTCTCCTACGAGCAGTACTTC.

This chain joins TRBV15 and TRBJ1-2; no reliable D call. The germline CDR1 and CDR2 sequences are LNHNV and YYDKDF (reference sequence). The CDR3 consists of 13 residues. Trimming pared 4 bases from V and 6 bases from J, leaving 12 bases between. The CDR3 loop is CATSKSRVDGYTF. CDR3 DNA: TGTGCCACCAGCAAATCGAGGGTTGATGGCTACACCTTC. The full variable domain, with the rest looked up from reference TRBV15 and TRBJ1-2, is DAMVIQNPRYQVTQFGKPVTLSCSQTLNHNVMYWYQQKSSQAPKLLFHYYDKDFNNEADTPDNFQSRRPNTSFCFLDIRSPGLGDTAMYLCATSKSRVDGYTFGSGTRLTVV.

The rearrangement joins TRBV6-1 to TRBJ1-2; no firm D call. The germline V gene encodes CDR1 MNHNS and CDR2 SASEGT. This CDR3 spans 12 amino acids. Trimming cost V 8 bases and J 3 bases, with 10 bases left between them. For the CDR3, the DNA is TGTGCCAGCGCACCAGCGGACTATGGCTACACCTTC. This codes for CASAPADYGYTF.